The rows below give T cell receptor beta chains drawn from one sample of a study of cytomegalovirus exposure and HLA in healthy donors. Profiled with immunoSEQ multiplex PCR; TCRdb holds only in-frame clones, not every one. The sample includes about 220,000 clones, about nine tenths of them seen just once. The sample was PBMCs. Receptors originate from a young woman in good health and CMV-seronegative. CDR3s include the opening cysteine and the closing phenylalanine or tryptophan. Each record gives: V gene, D gene, J gene, clone size, CDR3 protein, CDR3 DNA. A D gene is named only where the DNA matches it firmly. The size entry is marked missing in some rows and otherwise reads once, few, many or a size class.

>TRBV2|TRBD1|TRBJ1-5|NA
CASKGAEASSNQPQHF
TGTGCCAGCAAGGGGGCGGAAGCCTCGTCCAATCAGCCCCAGCATTTT
>TRBV27|NA|TRBJ2-6|NA
CASSLFPAGSSGANVLTF
TGTGCCAGCAGTTTATTTCCAGCGGGTTCCTCTGGGGCCAACGTCCTGACTTTC
>TRBV5-1|NA|TRBJ2-7|NA
CASSFPETVGGEQYF
TGCGCCAGCAGCTTCCCGGAGACGGTCGGAGGGGAGCAGTACTTC
>TRBV1|NA|TRBJ2-3|NA
CTSSHTFWLLAGENTQYF
TGCACCAGCAGCCACACCTTCTGGCTGCTCGCCGGGGAAAATACGCAGTATTTT
>TRBV11-2|TRBD1|TRBJ1-2|NA
CASSPGTGVYHGYTF
TGTGCCAGCAGCCCTGGGACAGGGGTATATCATGGCTACACCTTC
>TRBV13|TRBD2|TRBJ2-1|NA
CASSPRLANSYNEQFF
TGTGCCAGCAGCCCCAGACTAGCGAACTCCTACAATGAGCAGTTCTTC
>TRBV30|NA|TRBJ1-1|NA
CAWSVSRISTEAFF
TGTGCCTGGAGTGTATCCAGGATCAGCACTGAAGCTTTCTTT
>TRBV29-1|NA|TRBJ2-1|NA
CSVGRLAGNEQFF
TGCAGCGTGGGCAGGCTAGCTGGAAATGAGCAGTTCTTC
>TRBV28|NA|TRBJ1-3|once
CASSLAGAYSGNTIYF
TGTGCCAGCAGTTTAGCAGGGGCATACTCTGGAAACACCATATATTTT
>TRBV19|TRBD2|TRBJ2-7|NA
CASSIISGAWEQYF
TGTGCCAGTAGTATAATTAGCGGGGCCTGGGAGCAGTACTTC
>TRBV7-3|TRBD2|TRBJ2-3|NA
CASSRDSGRPDTQYF
TGTGCCAGCAGCAGGGATAGCGGGAGGCCAGATACGCAGTATTTT
>TRBV27|NA|TRBJ1-5|NA
CASSFVGLATGQPQHF
TGTGCCAGCAGTTTTGTAGGACTGGCGACGGGTCAGCCCCAGCATTTT
>TRBV6-5|NA|TRBJ2-5|NA
CASSYYAVQETQYF
TGTGCCAGCAGTTACTACGCAGTTCAAGAGACCCAGTACTTC
>TRBV2|TRBD1|TRBJ1-2|NA
CASSEAGQGVYTF
TGTGCCAGCAGTGAAGCCGGACAGGGGGTCTACACCTTC
>TRBV5-1|NA|TRBJ2-3|NA
CASSLSPGGTDTQYF
TGCGCCAGCAGCTTGTCACCAGGGGGCACAGATACGCAGTATTTT
>TRBV15|TRBD1|TRBJ2-4|NA
CATSPRVDRGHNNIQYF
TGTGCCACCAGTCCCCGGGTTGACAGGGGGCATAATAACATTCAGTACTTC
>TRBV4-1|NA|TRBJ1-1|NA
CASSQPTRVNTEAFF
TGCGCCAGCAGCCAGCCCACACGGGTGAACACTGAAGCTTTCTTT
>TRBV7-9|NA|TRBJ1-5|NA
CASSLEFGQPQHF
TGTGCCAGCAGCTTAGAATTCGGGCAGCCCCAGCATTTT
>TRBV27|TRBD2|TRBJ2-7|NA
CASSKRLATYEQYF
TGTGCCAGCAGTAAAAGACTAGCGACCTACGAGCAGTACTTC
>TRBV2|TRBD1|TRBJ1-6|NA
CASSYDRVFANSPLHF
TGTGCCAGCAGTTATGACAGGGTGTTTGCGAATTCACCCCTCCACTTT
>TRBV27|TRBD2|TRBJ2-3|NA
CASSPLAGDLQRDTQYF
TGTGCCAGCAGTCCTCTAGCGGGGGACCTCCAGAGAGATACGCAGTATTTT
>TRBV6-6|TRBD1|TRBJ2-4|NA
CASTWELGGNIQYF
TGTGCCAGCACCTGGGAACTAGGGGGCAACATTCAGTACTTC
>TRBV7-9|TRBD1|TRBJ2-2|NA
CASSFRTGGATGELFF
TGTGCCAGCAGCTTTCGGACAGGGGGAGCGACCGGGGAGCTGTTTTTT
>TRBV5-4|TRBD1|TRBJ2-1|NA
CASNKMGQGIKLQDNEQFF
TGTGCCAGCAATAAGATGGGACAGGGAATAAAATTACAAGACAATGAGCAGTTCTTC
>TRBV5-1|NA|TRBJ1-1|NA
CASSSGLGTEAFF
TGCGCCAGCAGCTCAGGGTTGGGGACTGAAGCTTTCTTT
>TRBV27|NA|TRBJ2-7|NA
CASSLYGGAGPSYEQYF
TGTGCCAGCAGTTTATATGGTGGGGCGGGGCCCTCCTACGAGCAGTACTTC
>TRBV9|TRBD2|TRBJ2-7|NA
CASSDSGFEGEQYF
TGTGCCAGCAGCGATAGCGGGTTCGAGGGCGAGCAGTACTTC
>TRBV27|TRBD2|TRBJ2-1|NA
CASTPGSAGGLYNEQFF
TGTGCCAGCACTCCTGGGTCGGCGGGAGGTTTATACAATGAGCAGTTCTTC
>TRBV7-9|NA|TRBJ1-1|NA
CASSIRMNTEAFF
TGTGCCAGCAGTATTAGAATGAACACTGAAGCTTTCTTT
>TRBV18|NA|TRBJ2-7|NA
CASSPYRAAGRAAGEQYF
TGTGCCAGCTCACCTTATAGGGCAGCGGGCAGAGCGGCTGGGGAGCAGTACTTC
>TRBV28|TRBD2|TRBJ2-4|NA
CASSFGTSGSKRSKNIQYF
TGTGCCAGCAGTTTCGGGACTAGCGGGAGTAAAAGGTCCAAAAACATTCAGTACTTC
>TRBV28|NA|TRBJ2-7|NA
CASSPGIPPHEQYF
TGTGCCAGCAGCCCCGGGATTCCGCCCCACGAGCAGTACTTC
>TRBV29-1|NA|TRBJ1-5|few
CSVGEQASNQPQHF
TGCAGCGTTGGGGAACAGGCGAGCAATCAGCCCCAGCATTTT
>TRBV6-1|NA|TRBJ1-1|NA
CASNIRENTEAFF
TGTGCCAGCAACATCAGGGAGAACACTGAAGCTTTCTTT
>TRBV11-2|NA|TRBJ2-7|NA
CASSLVRGQPVYEQYF
TGTGCCAGCAGCTTAGTGCGGGGGCAGCCGGTCTACGAGCAGTACTTC
>TRBV19|NA|TRBJ1-3|NA
CASSAGIGNTIYF
TGTGCCAGTAGTGCGGGGATCGGAAACACCATATATTTT
>TRBV29-1|TRBD2|TRBJ2-1|NA
CSGSTSGRSNEQFF
TGCAGCGGATCGACTAGCGGGAGGAGCAATGAGCAGTTCTTC
>TRBV5-1|NA|TRBJ2-6|NA
CASSLGQLSGANVLTF
TGCGCCAGCAGCTTGGGACAGCTCTCTGGGGCCAACGTCCTGACTTTC
>TRBV2|TRBD1|TRBJ1-2|NA
CASWDRNYGYTF
TGTGCCAGCTGGGACAGGAACTATGGCTACACCTTC
>TRBV9|NA|TRBJ1-3|NA
CASSPGERGSGNTIYF
TGTGCCAGCAGCCCAGGGGAGCGAGGCTCTGGAAACACCATATATTTT
>TRBV7-2|NA|TRBJ2-4|NA
CASSLIVRNIQYF
TGTGCCAGCAGCTTGATCGTTCGGAACATTCAGTACTTC